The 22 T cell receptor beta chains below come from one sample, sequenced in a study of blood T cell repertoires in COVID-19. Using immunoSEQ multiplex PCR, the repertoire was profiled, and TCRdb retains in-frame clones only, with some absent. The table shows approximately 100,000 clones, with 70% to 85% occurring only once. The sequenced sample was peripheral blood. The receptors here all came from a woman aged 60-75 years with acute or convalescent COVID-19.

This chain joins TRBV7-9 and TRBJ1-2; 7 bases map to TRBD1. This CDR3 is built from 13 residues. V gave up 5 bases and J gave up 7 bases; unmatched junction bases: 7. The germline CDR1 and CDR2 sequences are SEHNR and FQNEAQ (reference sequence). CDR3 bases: TGTGCCAGCAGCCTGCCGGGACAGTCTGGCTACACCTTC. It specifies CASSLPGQSGYTF.

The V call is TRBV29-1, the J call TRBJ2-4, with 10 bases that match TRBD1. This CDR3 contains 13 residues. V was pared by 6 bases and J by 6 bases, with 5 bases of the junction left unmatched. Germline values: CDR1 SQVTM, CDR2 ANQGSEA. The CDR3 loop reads CSVAGTGANIQYF. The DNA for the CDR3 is TGCAGCGTCGCCGGGACAGGGGCAAACATTCAGTACTTC.

DNA of the CDR3: TGTGCCATTCGGGGCAGGGGGCAATCCACCTACGAGCAGTACTTC. Amino acids: CAIRGRGQSTYEQYF. The J gene is TRBJ2-7, the V gene TRBV10-3, with 8 bases that match TRBD1. Germline V gives CDR1 ENHRY, CDR2 SYGVKD. The length of the CDR3 is 15 residues. V gave up 9 bases and J gave up 2 bases; unmatched junction bases: 12.

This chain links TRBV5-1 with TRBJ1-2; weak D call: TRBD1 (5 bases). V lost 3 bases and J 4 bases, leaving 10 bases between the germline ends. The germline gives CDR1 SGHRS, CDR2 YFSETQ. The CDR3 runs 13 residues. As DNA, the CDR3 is TGCGCCAGCAGCTCCCAGACAGTCTATGGCTACACCTTC. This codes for CASSSQTVYGYTF.

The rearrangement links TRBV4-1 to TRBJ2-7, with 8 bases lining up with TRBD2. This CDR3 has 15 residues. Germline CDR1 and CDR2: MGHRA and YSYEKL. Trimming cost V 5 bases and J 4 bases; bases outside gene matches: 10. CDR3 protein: CASSEAGGGIYEQYF. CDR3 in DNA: TGCGCCAGCAGCGAGGCCGGCGGGGGGATATACGAGCAGTACTTC.

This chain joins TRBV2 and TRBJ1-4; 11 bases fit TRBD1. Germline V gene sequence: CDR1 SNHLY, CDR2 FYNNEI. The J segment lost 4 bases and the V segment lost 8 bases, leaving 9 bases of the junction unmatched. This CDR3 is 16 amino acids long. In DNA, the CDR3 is TGTGCCAGCCGGGACAGGGGGAGATGGGGTAATGAAAAACTGTTTTTT. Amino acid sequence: CASRDRGRWGNEKLFF.

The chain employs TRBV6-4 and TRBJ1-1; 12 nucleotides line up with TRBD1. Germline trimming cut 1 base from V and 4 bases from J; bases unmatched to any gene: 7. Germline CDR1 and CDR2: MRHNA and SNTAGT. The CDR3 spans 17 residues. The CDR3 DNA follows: TGTGCCAGCAGTGACTGTGGGGGACAGGGGGCGCGCACTGAAGCTTTCTTT. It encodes CASSDCGGQGARTEAFF.

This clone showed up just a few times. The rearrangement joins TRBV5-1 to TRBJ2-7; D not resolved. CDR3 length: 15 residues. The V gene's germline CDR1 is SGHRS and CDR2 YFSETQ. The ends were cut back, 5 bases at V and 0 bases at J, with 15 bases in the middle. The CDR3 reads CASRELGQVSYEQYF. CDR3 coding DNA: TGCGCCAGCAGAGAACTTGGGCAGGTCTCCTACGAGCAGTACTTC.

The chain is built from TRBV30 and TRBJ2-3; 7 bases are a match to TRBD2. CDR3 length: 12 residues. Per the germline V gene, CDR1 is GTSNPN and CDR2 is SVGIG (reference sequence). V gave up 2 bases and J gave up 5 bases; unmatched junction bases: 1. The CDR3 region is CAWSSGGDTQYF. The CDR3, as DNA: TGTGCCTGGAGTTCGGGGGGAGATACGCAGTATTTT. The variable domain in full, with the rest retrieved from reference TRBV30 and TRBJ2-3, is SQTIHQWPATLVQPVGSPLSLECTVEGTSNPNLYWYRQAAGRGLQLLFYSVGIGQISSEVPQNLSASRPQDRQFILSSKKLLLSDSGFYLCAWSSGGDTQYFGPGTRLTVL.

This CDR3 reads CASSSASGWSNQPQHF. Written as DNA, the CDR3 is TGTGCCAGCAGCTCCGCCTCGGGGTGGAGCAATCAGCCCCAGCATTTT. The chain has TRBV7-8 and TRBJ1-5; D call uncertain. This CDR3 has 16 amino acids. V lost 4 bases and J lost 1, with 14 bases in between. Germline CDR1 is SGHVS and CDR2 is FQNEAQ.

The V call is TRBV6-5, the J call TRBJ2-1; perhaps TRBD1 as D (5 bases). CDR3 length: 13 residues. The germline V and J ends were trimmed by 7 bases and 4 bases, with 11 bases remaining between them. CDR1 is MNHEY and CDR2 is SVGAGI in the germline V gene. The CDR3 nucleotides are TGTGCCAGCAAGTCAGGGTTATACAATGAGCAGTTCTTC. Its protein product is CASKSGLYNEQFF.

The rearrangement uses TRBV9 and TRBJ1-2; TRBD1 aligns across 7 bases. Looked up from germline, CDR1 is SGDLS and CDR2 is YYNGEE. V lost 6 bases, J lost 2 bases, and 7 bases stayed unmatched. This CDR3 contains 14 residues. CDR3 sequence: CASKETGSNYGYTF. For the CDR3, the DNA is TGTGCCAGCAAGGAGACAGGGTCCAACTATGGCTACACCTTC.

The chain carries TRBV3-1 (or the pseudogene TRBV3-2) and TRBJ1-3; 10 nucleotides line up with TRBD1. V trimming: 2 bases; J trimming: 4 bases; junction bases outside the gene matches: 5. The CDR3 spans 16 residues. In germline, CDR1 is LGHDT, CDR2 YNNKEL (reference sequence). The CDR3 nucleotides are TGTGCCAGCAGCCAAACCGACAGGGGGCTAGGAAACACCATATATTTT. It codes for CASSQTDRGLGNTIYF.

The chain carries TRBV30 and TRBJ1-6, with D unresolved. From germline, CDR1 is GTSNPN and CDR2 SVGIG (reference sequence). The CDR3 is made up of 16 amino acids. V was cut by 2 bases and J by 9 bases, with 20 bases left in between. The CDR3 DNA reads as TGTGCCTGGAGTCCGTCACCGGGAGTATTAGGTTCACCCCTCCACTTT. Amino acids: CAWSPSPGVLGSPLHF.

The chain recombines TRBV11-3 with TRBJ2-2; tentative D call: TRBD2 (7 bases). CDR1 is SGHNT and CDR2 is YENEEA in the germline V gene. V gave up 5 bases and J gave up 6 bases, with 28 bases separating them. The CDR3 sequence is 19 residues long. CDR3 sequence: CASSLHRGFLGGQSGELFF. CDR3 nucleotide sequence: TGTGCCAGCAGCCTCCATCGCGGTTTTTTGGGGGGGCAGTCCGGGGAGCTGTTTTTT.

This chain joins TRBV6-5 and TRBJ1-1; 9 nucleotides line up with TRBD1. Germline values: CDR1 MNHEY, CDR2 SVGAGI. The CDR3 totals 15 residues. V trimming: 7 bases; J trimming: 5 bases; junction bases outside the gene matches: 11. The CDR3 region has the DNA TGTGCCAGCACCATAGGGACAGGGATTGAGACTGAAGCTTTCTTT. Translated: CASTIGTGIETEAFF.

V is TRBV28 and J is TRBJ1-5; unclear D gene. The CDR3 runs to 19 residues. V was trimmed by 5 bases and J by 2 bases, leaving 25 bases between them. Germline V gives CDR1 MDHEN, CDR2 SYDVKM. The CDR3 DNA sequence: TGTGCCAGCAGTCCCCGGGGAGGCCTACGGATCAGAGGCAATCAGCCCCAGCATTTT. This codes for CASSPRGGLRIRGNQPQHF. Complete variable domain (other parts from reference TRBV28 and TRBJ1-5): DVKVTQSSRYLVKRTGEKVFLECVQDMDHENMFWYRQDPGLGLRLIYFSYDVKMKEKGDIPEGYSVSREKKERFSLILESASTNQTSMYLCASSPRGGLRIRGNQPQHFGDGTRLSIL.

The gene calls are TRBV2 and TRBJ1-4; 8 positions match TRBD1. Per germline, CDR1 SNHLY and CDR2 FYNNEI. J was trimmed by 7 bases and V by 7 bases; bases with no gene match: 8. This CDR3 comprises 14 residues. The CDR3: CASTQQGVVEKLFF. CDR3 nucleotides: TGTGCCAGCACCCAACAGGGGGTAGTTGAAAAACTGTTTTTT.

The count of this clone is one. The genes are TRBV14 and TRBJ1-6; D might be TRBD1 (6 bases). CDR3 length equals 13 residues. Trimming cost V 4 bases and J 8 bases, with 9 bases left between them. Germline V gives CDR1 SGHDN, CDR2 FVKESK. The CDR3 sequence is CASSLQGYSPLHF. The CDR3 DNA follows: TGTGCCAGCAGCCTACAGGGTTATTCACCCCTCCACTTT.

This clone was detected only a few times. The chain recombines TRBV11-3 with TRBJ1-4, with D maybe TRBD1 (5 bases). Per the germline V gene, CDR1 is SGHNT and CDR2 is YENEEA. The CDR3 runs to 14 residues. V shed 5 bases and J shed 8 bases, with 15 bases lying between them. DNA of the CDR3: TGTGCCAGCAGCCGCTCGGGGGATTCGGAAAAACTGTTTTTT. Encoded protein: CASSRSGDSEKLFF.

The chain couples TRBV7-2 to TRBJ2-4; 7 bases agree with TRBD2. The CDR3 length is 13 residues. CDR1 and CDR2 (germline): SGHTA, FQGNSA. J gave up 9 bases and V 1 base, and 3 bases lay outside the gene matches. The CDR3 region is CASSLGGGTIQYF. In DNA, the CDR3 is TGTGCCAGCAGCTTAGGGGGGGGAACCATTCAGTACTTC.

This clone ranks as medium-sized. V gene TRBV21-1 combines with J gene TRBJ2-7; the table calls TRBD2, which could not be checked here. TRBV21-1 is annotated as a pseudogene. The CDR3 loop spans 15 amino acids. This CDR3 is CASSPGGFLSYEQYF. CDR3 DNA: TGTGCCAGCAGTCCCGGGGGGTTCCTCTCCTACGAGCAGTACTTC.